Listed below are T cell receptor beta chains from one sample, sequenced in a study of T-cell memory formation after mild COVID-19. TCRdb reprocessed the 5' RACE reads with MiXCR, giving one entry per CDR3 protein. The sample lists 150,000 to 200,000 distinct CDR3 sequences, approximately 14% occurring once. Sequencing was performed on PBMCs or a T cell subset sorted from them (not recorded which). All receptors derive from an adult woman who had mild COVID-19 (a few samples of this study predate the infection). Cell type and time point are not known. The CDR3 runs from the conserved cysteine through the conserved F or W. D genes are given only for firm matches. Clone size, where shown, is once, few, many, or a class for clones that have expanded.

v_gene	d_gene	j_gene	abundance	CDR3nt	CDR3aa
TRBV24-1	-	TRBJ2-5	few	TGTGCCACCAGTGGCTGGACGGGTGGCCCTGGGGAGACCCAGTACTTC	CATSGWTGGPGETQYF
TRBV6-1	-	TRBJ1-1	-	TGTGCCAGCAGTGAAGTGGGGGAGAACACTGAAGCTTTCTTT	CASSEVGENTEAFF
TRBV11-2	TRBD2	TRBJ2-1	-	TGTGCCAGCAGGGGTGGGACTAGCGGGAATGAGCAGTTCTTC	CASRGGTSGNEQFF
TRBV27	TRBD1	TRBJ2-7	few	TGTGCCAGCAGACGAGAGGGACAGGGGTCCTACGAGCAGTACTTC	CASRREGQGSYEQYF
TRBV20-1	-	TRBJ2-3	few	TGCAGTGCCCGGGAGGAGGGGGCCAGCACAGATACGCAGTATTTT	CSAREEGASTDTQYF
TRBV29-1	TRBD1	TRBJ2-2	-	TGCAGCGTTTTGACAGGGGTCACCGGGGAGCTGTTTTTT	CSVLTGVTGELFF
TRBV3-1	-	TRBJ1-1	-	TGTGCCAGCAGCCAAGTCTTGGCGGGGAACACTGAAGCTTTCTTT	CASSQVLAGNTEAFF
TRBV11-2	-	TRBJ2-5	many	TGTGCCAGCAGCTTAGGGGGGCGTAAGGAGACCCAGTACTTC	CASSLGGRKETQYF
TRBV20-1	-	TRBJ1-2	few	TGCAGTGCTAGAGATCTGGGTAACTATGGCTACACCTTC	CSARDLGNYGYTF
TRBV7-6	TRBD2	TRBJ2-1	few	TGTGCCAGCAGCTTAGCGGGCGGGAGGGCCGGAGACAATGAGCAGTTCTTC	CASSLAGGRAGDNEQFF
TRBV5-6	-	TRBJ2-3	many	TGTGCCAGCAGCCAAACCGGCGGTACGCAGTATTTT	CASSQTGGTQYF